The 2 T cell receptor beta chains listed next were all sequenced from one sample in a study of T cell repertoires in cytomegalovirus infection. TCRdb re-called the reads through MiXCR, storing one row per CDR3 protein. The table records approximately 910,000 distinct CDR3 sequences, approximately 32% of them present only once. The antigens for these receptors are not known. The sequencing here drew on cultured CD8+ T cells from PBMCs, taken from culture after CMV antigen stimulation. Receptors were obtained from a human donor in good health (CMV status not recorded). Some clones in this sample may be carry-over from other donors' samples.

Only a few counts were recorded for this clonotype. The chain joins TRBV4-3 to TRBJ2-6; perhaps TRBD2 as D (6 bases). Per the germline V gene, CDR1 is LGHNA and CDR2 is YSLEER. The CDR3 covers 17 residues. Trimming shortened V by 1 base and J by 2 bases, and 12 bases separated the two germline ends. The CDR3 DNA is TGCGCCAGCAGCCAAGGCCCGTGGGAGGCTGGGGCCAACGTCCTGACTTTC. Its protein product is CASSQGPWEAGANVLTF.

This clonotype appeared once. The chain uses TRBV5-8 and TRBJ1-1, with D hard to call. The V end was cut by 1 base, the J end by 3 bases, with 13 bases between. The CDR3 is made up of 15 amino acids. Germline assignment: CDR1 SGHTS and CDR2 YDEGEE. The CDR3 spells CASSLLTVGDTEAFF. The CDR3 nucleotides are TGTGCCAGCAGCTTGCTGACGGTGGGCGACACTGAAGCTTTCTTT.